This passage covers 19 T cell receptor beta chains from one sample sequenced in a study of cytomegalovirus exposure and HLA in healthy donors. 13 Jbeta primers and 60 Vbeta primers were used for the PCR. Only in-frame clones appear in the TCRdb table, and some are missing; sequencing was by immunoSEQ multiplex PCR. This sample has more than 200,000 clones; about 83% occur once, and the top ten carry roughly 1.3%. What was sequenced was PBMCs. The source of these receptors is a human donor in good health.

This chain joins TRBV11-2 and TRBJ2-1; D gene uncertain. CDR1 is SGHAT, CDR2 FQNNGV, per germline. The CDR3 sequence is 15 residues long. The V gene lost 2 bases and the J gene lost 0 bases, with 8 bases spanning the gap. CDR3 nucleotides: TGTGCCAGCAGCTTACGCGGCAGCTCCTACAATGAGCAGTTCTTC. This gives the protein CASSLRGSSYNEQFF.

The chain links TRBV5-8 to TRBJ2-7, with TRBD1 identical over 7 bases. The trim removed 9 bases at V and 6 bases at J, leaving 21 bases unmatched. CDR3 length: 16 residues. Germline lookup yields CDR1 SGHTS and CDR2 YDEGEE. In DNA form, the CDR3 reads TGTGCCACCTCGGGACAGCCGAAGGTCCGGTTTCGCGAGCAGTACTTC. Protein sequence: CATSGQPKVRFREQYF.

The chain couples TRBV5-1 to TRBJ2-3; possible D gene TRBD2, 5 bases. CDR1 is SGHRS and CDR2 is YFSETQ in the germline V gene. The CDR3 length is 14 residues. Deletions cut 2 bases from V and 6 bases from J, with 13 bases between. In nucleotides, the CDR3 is TGCGCCAGCAGCTTCAGTGGGAGTAGGGATACGCAGTATTTT. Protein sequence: CASSFSGSRDTQYF. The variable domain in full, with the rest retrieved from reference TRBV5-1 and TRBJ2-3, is KAGVTQTPRYLIKTRGQQVTLSCSPISGHRSVSWYQQTPGQGLQFLFEYFSETQRNKGNFPGRFSGRQFSNSRSEMNVSTLELGDSALYLCASSFSGSRDTQYFGPGTRLTVL.

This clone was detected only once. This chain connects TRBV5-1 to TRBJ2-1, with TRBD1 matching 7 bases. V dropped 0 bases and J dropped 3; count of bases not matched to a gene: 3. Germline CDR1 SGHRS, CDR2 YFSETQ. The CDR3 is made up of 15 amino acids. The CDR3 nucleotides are TGCGCCAGCAGCTTGGAGGCAGGGGGCTACAATGAGCAGTTCTTC. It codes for CASSLEAGGYNEQFF.

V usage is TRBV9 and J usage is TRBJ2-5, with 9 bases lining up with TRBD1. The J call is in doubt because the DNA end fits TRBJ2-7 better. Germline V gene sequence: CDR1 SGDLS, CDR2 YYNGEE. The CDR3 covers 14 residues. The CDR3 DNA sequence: TGTGCCAGCAGCGTACGGGACAGGGTGAACGAGCAGTACTTC. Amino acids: CASSVRDRVNEQYF.

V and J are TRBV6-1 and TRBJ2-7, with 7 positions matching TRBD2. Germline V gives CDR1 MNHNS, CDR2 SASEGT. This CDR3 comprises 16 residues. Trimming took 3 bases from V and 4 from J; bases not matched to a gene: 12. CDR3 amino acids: CASSDAGLDGRYEQYF. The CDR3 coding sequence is TGTGCCAGCAGTGACGCCGGACTAGATGGGCGGTACGAGCAGTACTTC.

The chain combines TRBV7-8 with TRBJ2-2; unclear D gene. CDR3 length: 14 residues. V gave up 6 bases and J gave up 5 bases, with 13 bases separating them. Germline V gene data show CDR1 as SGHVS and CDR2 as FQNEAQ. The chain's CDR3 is CASRSYTGTGELFF. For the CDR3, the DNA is TGTGCCAGCAGGTCTTATACCGGTACCGGGGAGCTGTTTTTT.

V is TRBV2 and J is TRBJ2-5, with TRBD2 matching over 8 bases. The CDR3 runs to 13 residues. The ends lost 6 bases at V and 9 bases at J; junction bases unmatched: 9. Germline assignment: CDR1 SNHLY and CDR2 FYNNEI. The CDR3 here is CASSLLAEGAQYF. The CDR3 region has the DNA TGTGCCAGCAGCTTACTAGCGGAGGGGGCCCAGTACTTC.

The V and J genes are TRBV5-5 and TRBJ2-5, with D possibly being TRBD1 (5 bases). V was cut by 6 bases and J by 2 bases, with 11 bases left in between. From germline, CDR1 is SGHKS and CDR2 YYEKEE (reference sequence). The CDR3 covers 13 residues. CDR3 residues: CASKKGPQETQYF. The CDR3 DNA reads TGTGCCAGCAAGAAGGGGCCGCAAGAGACCCAGTACTTC.

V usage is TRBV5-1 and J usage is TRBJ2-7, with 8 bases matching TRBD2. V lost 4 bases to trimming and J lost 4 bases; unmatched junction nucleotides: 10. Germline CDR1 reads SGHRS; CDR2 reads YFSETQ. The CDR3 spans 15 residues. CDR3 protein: CASSPLAGSVYEQYF. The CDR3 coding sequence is TGCGCCAGCAGCCCCTTAGCGGGATCAGTGTACGAGCAGTACTTC.

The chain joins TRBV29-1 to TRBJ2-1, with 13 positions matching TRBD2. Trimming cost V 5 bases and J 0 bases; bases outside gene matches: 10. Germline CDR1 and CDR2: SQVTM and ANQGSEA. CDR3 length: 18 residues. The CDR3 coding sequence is TGCAGCGTTTCAGAACGACTAGCGGGAGGTACCTCCTACAATGAGCAGTTCTTC. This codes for CSVSERLAGGTSYNEQFF.

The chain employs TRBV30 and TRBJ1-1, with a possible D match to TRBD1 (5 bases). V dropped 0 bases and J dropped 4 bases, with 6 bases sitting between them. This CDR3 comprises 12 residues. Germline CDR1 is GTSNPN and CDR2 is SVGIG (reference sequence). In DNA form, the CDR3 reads TGTGCCTGGAGTGTTACAGGCACTGAAGCTTTCTTT. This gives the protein CAWSVTGTEAFF.

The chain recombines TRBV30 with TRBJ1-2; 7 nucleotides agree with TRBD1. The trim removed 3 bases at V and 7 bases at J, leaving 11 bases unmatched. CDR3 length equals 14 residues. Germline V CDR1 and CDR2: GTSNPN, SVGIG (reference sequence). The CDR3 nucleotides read TGTGCCTGGAGGGGACAGCTCAAAGGGGCTGGCTACACCTTC. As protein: CAWRGQLKGAGYTF.

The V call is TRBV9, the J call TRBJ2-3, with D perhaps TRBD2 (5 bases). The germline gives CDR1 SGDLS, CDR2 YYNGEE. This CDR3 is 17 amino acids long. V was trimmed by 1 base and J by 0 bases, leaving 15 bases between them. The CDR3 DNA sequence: TGTGCCAGCAGCGTAACCCCTGGGAGACTTAGCACAGATACGCAGTATTTT. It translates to CASSVTPGRLSTDTQYF.

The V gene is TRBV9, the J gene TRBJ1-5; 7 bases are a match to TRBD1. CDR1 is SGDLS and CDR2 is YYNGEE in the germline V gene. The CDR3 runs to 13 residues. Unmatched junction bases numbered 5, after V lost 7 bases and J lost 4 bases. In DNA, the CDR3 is TGTGCCAGCGGCCAGGGGGAGAATCAGCCCCAGCATTTT. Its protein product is CASGQGENQPQHF.

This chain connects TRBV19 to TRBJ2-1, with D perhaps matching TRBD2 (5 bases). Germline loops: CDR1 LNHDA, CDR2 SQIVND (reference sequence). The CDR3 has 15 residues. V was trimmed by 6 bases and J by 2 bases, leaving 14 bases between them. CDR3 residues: CASRAQDSAYNEQFF. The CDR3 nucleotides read TGTGCCAGTAGGGCCCAGGACTCGGCCTACAATGAGCAGTTCTTC.

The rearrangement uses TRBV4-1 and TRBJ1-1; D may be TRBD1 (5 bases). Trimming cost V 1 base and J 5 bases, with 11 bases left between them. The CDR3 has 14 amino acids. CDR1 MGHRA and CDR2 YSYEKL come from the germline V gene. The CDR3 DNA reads TGCGCCAGCAGCCAAGGACCGGGGGAGACTGAAGCTTTCTTT. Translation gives CASSQGPGETEAFF.

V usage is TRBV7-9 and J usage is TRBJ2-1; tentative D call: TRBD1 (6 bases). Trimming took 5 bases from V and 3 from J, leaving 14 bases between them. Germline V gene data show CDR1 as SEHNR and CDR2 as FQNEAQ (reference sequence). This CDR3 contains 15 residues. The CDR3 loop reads CASSLRQEHYNEQFF. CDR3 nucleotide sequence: TGTGCCAGCAGCCTAAGACAGGAACACTACAATGAGCAGTTCTTC.

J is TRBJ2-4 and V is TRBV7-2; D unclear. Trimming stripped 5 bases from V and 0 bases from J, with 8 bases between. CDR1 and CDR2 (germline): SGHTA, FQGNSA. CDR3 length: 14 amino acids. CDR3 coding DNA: TGTGCCAGCAGCGGAGAGCTAGCCAAAAACATTCAGTACTTC. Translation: CASSGELAKNIQYF. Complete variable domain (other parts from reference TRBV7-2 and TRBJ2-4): GAGVSQSPSNKVTEKGKDVELRCDPISGHTALYWYRQSLGQGLEFLIYFQGNSAPDKSGLPSDRFSAERTGGSVSTLTIQRTQQEDSAVYLCASSGELAKNIQYFGAGTRLSVL.